This TCR beta chain was identified during a study of vaccination effects on CD4 cells after COVID-19 (dated by TCRdb to 2021 to 2024). Background on the whole study: Across the study, the median time from the second dose to post-vaccine sampling was 72 days (range 14 to 241). In both COVID-19 convalescent patients and infection-naive vaccine recipients, the study compared SARS-CoV-2 spike-specific CD4+ TCR repertoires from before mRNA vaccination with those from after it. The full study included 10 COVID-19 convalescent patients and a few SARS-CoV-2-naive healthy vaccine recipients. In the study, cultures from other donors were sequenced using the Oncomine TCR Beta short-read assay on an Illumina iSeq 100.

The research as a whole found: Only a small number of convalescent patients were included, and no early post-infection timepoints were available, which limited the study. In healthy vaccine recipients, vaccine-induced clones were almost all SARS-CoV-2 mono-reactive, with only 1 of 255 cross-reactive with common cold coronaviruses. Clones induced by infection and clones induced by vaccination both contracted markedly at late timepoints after vaccination, which fits with T cell responses waning over time.

From its cysteine to its phenylalanine, the CDR3 spans 15 amino acids. Only CDR3 DNA is held: 45 bases, read in frame from base 1. The germline V gene sets CDR1 to SGHRS and CDR2 to YFSETQ. From V the trimming removes 4 bases and from J it removes 2 bases, while the gene matches leave 4 bases of the junction unaccounted for. In the case of this clone: Its antigen remains unidentified. No much larger clone exists at a distance of one base, and base qualities are not known.

The library was produced with the immunoSEQ multiplex PCR assay. DNA from the cultured and isolated CD4+ T cells underwent TCR beta CDR3 sequencing. Turning to the authors' computational methods: Non-productive TCR sequences were removed, reads were trimmed to the CDR3 region, and CDR3s of at least 7 amino acids were retained. The MANAFEST web app was used to identify antigen-specific clonotypes by comparing expansion in peptide wells with expansion in reference cultures. To count as positive, a clone had to show expansion at FDR<0.05 compared with the reference and with all other wells, an odds ratio above 5, and a frequency above 0.1% in two replicate wells. Clonotypes significantly expanded in SARS-CoV-2 spike wells and in at least one common cold coronavirus spike condition were defined as cross-reactive. Using the stringdist R package, CDR3 similarity was measured by Levenshtein distance, and unrooted trees were constructed with ape in R 3.6.1. TCRdb limited this immuneACCESS table to in-frame rearrangements with V and J called. A share of clones is missing; checked studies link under half to unresolved V genes, and the rest is unexplained. The V and J calls and clone size are taken from that table; D and trimming were inferred from the DNA. This sample comprises roughly 59,000 clones, under 80% of them detected only once. The ten top clones hold 2% of the sample.

The ViraFEST assay stimulated PBMC with viral peptide pools and then used TCR sequencing to identify antigen-specific CD4+ T cell clonotypes by expansion. After around 10 days of culture, CD4+ T cells were isolated with the EasySep CD4+ T cell isolation kit. Participants received two doses of either the BNT162b2 or the mRNA-1273 mRNA SARS-CoV-2 vaccine. Healthy vaccine recipients had no prior SARS-CoV-2 infection, confirmed by negative nucleocapsid antibodies before and after vaccination. Fewer than 2.5 million PBMC per well were cultured in IMDM with around 5% human AB serum, 10 IU/ml IL-2 and gentamicin, plus 10 ug/ml peptides. Half of the culture medium was replaced with fresh IL-2-containing medium on days 3 and 7. Unless noted otherwise, every peptide stimulation condition was grown in triplicate wells. PBMC were separated from whole blood using Ficoll-Paque Plus gradient centrifugation and were then either cryopreserved at -140C or used fresh. The spike proteins of SARS-CoV-2 and of the common cold coronaviruses HCoV-NL63, HCoV-OC43 and HCoV-229E were spanned by overlapping peptide pools. Genomic DNA was extracted from cultured CD4+ T cells with the QIAamp micro DNA kit.

Sequences were derived from CD4+ T cells from PBMCs cultured with HCoV-OC43 spike peptides, sampled after COVID-19 vaccination. The sample's cell subset or site, from its label and the paper: HCoV-OC43 spike overlapping peptide pool stimulation. The V and J genes are TRBV5-1 and TRBJ2-3; 10 bases in the middle match TRBD2. This clonotype was sampled from a human donor who received a COVID-19 vaccine. DNA sequence: TGCGCCAGCAGCGACCTAGCGGGGGACACAGATACGCAGTATTTT. Its translation is CASSDLAGDTDTQYF.